This T cell receptor beta chain was recorded in a study of Tregs in tolerant kidney transplant recipients. The method was immunoSEQ multiplex PCR; TCRdb's version includes in-frame clones alone and lacks a portion of them. The data contain hundreds of thousands of clones, approximately 83% of them seen just once; the ten biggest clones take up about 0.64%. The germline gives CDR1 SNHLY, CDR2 FYNNEI. After removal of 4 bases from V and 4 bases from J, the junction contained 7 bases not matched to a gene. The CDR3 length is 15 residues. The genes are TRBV2 and TRBJ1-5; 7 bases fit TRBD1. The sequence was obtained from a human donor in good health. The sequencing sample was made of CD4+ T cells from blood. This CDR3 is CASSAGGQANQPQHF. CDR3 in DNA: TGTGCCAGCAGTGCGGGAGGACAGGCTAATCAGCCCCAGCATTTT.